A selection of T cell receptor beta chains follows, all from one sample in a study of Graves' ophthalmopathy and Graves' hyperthyroidism. TCRdb used MiXCR to reprocess the multiplex PCR reads, holding one entry per CDR3 protein. The sample lists some 360,000 distinct CDR3 sequences, about a sixth occurring once. The source material was peripheral blood. The receptors originated from an adult woman with stable Graves' hyperthyroidism. The conserved cysteine and the conserved F or W are not part of the CDR3 here.

ASSLRQGGELF	TRBV7-3	TRBJ2-2
ASSFTVARSQETQY	TRBV12-3/TRBV12-4	TRBJ2-5
AWTQRGPGTEAF	TRBV30	TRBJ1-1
ASSSPRGGDYGYT	TRBV6-5	TRBJ1-2
ASSRTGTGNTIY	TRBV27	TRBJ1-3
ASSQLSGTYEQY	TRBV4-1	TRBJ2-7
ASSLDGDSQETQY	TRBV7-2	TRBJ2-5
ASSSPELGDEQY	TRBV7-9	TRBJ2-7
ASKDNMNTEAF	TRBV6-5	TRBJ1-1
ASSQVPGMSYGYT	TRBV4-2	TRBJ1-2
ASGEGATDTQY	TRBV6-1	TRBJ2-3
SARTGAPGELF	TRBV29-1	TRBJ2-2
ASTIRRGNVGTEAF	TRBV6-1	TRBJ1-1
ASSLGLARNTGELF	TRBV7-2	TRBJ2-2
ASSPPGNFAGYT	TRBV4-1	TRBJ1-2
ASNRGQGQPQH	TRBV6-2/TRBV6-3	TRBJ1-5
ATRRGMNTEAF	TRBV24-1	TRBJ1-1
ASSLGASVTDTQY	TRBV27	TRBJ2-3
ASSVATGQRQETQY	TRBV9	TRBJ2-5
ASSPDRGLRLGQPQH	TRBV7-8	TRBJ1-5
ASSPTSGKTDTQY	TRBV12-3/TRBV12-4	TRBJ2-3
AWSEQGNHQPQH	TRBV30	TRBJ1-5